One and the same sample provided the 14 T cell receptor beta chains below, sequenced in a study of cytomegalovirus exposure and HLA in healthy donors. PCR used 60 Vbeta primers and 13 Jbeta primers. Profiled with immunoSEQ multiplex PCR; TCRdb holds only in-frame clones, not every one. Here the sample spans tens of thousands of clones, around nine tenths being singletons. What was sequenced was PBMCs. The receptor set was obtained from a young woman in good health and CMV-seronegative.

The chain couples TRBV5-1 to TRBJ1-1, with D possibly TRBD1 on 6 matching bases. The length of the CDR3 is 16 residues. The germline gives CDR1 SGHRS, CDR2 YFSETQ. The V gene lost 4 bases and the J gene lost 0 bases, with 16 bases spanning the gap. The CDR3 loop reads CASSARSTGLNTEAFF. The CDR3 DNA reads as TGCGCCAGCAGCGCCCGAAGTACAGGGTTGAACACTGAAGCTTTCTTT. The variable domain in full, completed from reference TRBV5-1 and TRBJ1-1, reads KAGVTQTPRYLIKTRGQQVTLSCSPISGHRSVSWYQQTPGQGLQFLFEYFSETQRNKGNFPGRFSGRQFSNSRSEMNVSTLELGDSALYLCASSARSTGLNTEAFFGQGTRLTVV.

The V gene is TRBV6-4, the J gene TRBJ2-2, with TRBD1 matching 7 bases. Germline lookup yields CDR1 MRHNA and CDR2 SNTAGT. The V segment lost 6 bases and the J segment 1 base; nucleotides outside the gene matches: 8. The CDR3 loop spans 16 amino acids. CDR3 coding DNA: TGTGCCAGCAGCCCACGGCGACAGGGGAACACCGGGGAGCTGTTTTTT. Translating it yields CASSPRRQGNTGELFF.

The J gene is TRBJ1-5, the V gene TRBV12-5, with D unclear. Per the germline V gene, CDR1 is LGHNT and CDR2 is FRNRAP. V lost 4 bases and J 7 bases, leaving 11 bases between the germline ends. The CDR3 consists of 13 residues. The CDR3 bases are TGTGCTAGTGGTTCATGGGGAGGGCAGCCCCAGCATTTT. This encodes CASGSWGGQPQHF. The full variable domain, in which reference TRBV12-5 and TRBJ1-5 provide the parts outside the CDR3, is DARVTQTPRHKVTEMGQEVTMRCQPILGHNTVFWYRQTMMQGLELLAYFRNRAPLDDSGMPKDRFSAEMPDATLATLKIQPSEPRDSAVYFCASGSWGGQPQHFGDGTRLSIL.

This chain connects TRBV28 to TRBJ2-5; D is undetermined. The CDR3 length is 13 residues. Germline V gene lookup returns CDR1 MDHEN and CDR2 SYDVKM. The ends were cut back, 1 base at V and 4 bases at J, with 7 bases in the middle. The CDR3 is CASSLFGRETQYF. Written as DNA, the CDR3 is TGTGCCAGCAGTTTATTCGGTCGAGAGACCCAGTACTTC.

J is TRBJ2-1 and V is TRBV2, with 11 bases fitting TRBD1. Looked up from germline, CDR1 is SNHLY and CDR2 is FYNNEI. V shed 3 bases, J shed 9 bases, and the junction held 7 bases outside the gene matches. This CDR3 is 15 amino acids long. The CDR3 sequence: CASSDAGTGGVEQFF. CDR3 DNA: TGTGCCAGCAGTGATGCCGGGACAGGGGGGGTTGAGCAGTTCTTC.

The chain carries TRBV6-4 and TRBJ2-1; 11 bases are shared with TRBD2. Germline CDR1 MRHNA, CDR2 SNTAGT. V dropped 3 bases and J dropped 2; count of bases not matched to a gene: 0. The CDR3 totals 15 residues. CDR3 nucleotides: TGTGCCAGCAGTGAGACTAGCGGGACCTACAATGAGCAGTTCTTC. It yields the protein CASSETSGTYNEQFF.

The CDR3 reads CASRGLALAEQFF. The CDR3 bases are TGCGCCAGCAGAGGGCTAGCTTTAGCTGAGCAGTTCTTC. V usage is TRBV5-1 and J usage is TRBJ2-1; a possible D gene is TRBD2 (5 bases). The CDR3 runs to 13 residues. Trimming stripped 5 bases from V and 9 bases from J, with 15 bases between. From germline, CDR1 is SGHRS and CDR2 YFSETQ.

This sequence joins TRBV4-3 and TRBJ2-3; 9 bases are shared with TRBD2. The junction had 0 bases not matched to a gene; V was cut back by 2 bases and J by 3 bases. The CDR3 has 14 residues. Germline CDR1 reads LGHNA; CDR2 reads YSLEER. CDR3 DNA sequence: TGCGCCAGCAGCCAAACTAGCGGGACAGATACGCAGTATTTT. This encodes CASSQTSGTDTQYF.

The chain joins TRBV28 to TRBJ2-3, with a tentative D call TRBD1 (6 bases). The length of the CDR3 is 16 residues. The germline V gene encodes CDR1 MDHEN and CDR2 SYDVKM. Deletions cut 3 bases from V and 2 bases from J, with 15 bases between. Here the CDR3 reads CASSFTWGPDTDTQYF. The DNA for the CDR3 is TGTGCCAGCAGTTTCACATGGGGGCCAGACACAGATACGCAGTATTTT.

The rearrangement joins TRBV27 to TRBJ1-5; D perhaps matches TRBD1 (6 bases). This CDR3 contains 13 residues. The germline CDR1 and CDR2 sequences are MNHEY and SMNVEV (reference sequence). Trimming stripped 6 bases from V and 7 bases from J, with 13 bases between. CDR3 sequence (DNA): TGTGCCAGCAGCTTGATTAGGGGGCAGCCCCAGCATTTT. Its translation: CASSLIRGQPQHF.

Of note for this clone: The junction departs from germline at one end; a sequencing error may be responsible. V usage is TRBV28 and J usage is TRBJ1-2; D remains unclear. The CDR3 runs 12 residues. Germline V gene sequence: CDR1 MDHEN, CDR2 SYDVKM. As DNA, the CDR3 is TGTGCCAGCAGTTACTTAAACTACGGCTACACCTTC. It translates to CASSYLNYGYTF.

CDR3 sequence: CASSLGGTGYEQYF. As DNA, the CDR3 is TGTGCCAGCAGTTTAGGAGGGACTGGCTACGAGCAGTACTTC. The chain has TRBV27 and TRBJ2-5; weak D call: TRBD2 (6 bases). TRBJ2-7 explains the end of the DNA better; the J call may be wrong. CDR3 length: 14 amino acids. CDR1 is MNHEY and CDR2 is SMNVEV in the germline V gene (reference sequence).

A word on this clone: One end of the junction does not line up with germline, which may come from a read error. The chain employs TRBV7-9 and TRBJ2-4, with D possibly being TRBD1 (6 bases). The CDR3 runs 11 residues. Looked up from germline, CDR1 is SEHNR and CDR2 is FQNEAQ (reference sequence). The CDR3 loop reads CSSSYGQGGYF. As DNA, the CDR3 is TGTTCCAGCAGTTACGGGCAAGGGGGGTACTTC.

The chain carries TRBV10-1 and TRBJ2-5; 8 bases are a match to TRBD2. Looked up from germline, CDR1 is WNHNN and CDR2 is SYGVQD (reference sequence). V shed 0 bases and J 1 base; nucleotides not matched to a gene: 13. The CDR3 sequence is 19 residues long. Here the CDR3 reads CASSESERAGTSSQETQYF. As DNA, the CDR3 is TGCGCCAGCAGTGAGTCGGAACGTGCCGGGACTAGTTCCCAAGAGACCCAGTACTTC.